This T cell receptor beta chain comes out of a study of OX40 agonist ivuxolimab in advanced cancers. Notes on the study in general: Low normalized T-cell clonal expansion was also seen in some nonresponders. At 0.1 to 3.0 mg/kg, CD4+ and CD8+ blood T cells expanded clonally by week 6.

This CDR3 region has 14 residues. Germline CDR1 reads MNHEY; CDR2 reads SVGAGI. V gave up 0 bases and J gave up 6 bases, with 10 bases separating them. Only in-frame clones appear in the TCRdb table, and some are missing; sequencing was by immunoSEQ multiplex PCR. Of tens of thousands of clones in the sample, about 86% were seen once. As concerns this clone: What it binds is unknown.

The sample was CD4+ or CD8+ T cells sorted from blood, taken in a trial of the OX40 agonist ivuxolimab. The J gene is TRBJ2-3, the V gene TRBV6-5; TRBD2 is a possible D gene (6 bases). The TCR comes from an adult with an advanced solid tumor such as melanoma, head and neck, liver or kidney cancer. The CDR3: CASSYSLAADTQYF. The CDR3 nucleotides are TGTGCCAGCAGTTACTCGTTAGCGGCGGATACGCAGTATTTT.